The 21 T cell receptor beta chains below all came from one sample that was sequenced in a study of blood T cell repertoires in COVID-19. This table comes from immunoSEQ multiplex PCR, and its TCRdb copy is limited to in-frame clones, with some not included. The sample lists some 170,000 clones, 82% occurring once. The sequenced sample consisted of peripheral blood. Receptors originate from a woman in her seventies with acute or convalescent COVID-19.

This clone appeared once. For the CDR3, the DNA is TGTGCCAGCAAAACGGGACTAGCGGTGTACAATGAGCAGTTCTTC. Translated, it gives CASKTGLAVYNEQFF. V is TRBV6-5 and J is TRBJ2-1; TRBD2 matches 11 bases. This CDR3 region has 15 residues. The junction had 6 bases not matched to a gene; V was cut back by 7 bases and J by 4 bases. Germline lookup yields CDR1 MNHEY and CDR2 SVGAGI.

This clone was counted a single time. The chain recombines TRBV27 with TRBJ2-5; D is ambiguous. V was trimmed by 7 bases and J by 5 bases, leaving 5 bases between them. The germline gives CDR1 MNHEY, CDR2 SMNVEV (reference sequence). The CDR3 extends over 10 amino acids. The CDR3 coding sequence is TGTGCCAGCAACCGGGAGACCCAGTACTTC. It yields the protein CASNRETQYF.

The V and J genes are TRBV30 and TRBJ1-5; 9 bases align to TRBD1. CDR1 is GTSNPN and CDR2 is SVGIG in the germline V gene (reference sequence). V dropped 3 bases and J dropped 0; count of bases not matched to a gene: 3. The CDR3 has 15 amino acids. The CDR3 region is CAWSGGQGSNQPQHF. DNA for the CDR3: TGTGCCTGGAGCGGGGGACAGGGTAGCAATCAGCCCCAGCATTTT. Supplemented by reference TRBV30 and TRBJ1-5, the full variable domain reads SQTIHQWPATLVQPVGSPLSLECTVEGTSNPNLYWYRQAAGRGLQLLFYSVGIGQISSEVPQNLSASRPQDRQFILSSKKLLLSDSGFYLCAWSGGQGSNQPQHFGDGTRLSIL.

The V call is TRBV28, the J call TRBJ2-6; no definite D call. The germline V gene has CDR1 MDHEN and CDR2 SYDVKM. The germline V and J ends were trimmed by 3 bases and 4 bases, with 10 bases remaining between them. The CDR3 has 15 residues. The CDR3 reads CASSFSQSGANVLTF. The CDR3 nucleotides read TGTGCCAGCAGTTTCTCTCAAAGCGGGGCCAACGTCCTGACTTTC.

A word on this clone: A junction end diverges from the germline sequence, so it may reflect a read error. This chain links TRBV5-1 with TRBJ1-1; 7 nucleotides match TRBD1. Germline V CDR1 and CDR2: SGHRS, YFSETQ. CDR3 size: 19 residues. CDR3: CASSLQPPGQWGLNTEVFF. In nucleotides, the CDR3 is TGCGCCAGCAGCTTGCAACCCCCGGGACAGTGGGGCCTGAACACTGAAGTTTTCTTT.

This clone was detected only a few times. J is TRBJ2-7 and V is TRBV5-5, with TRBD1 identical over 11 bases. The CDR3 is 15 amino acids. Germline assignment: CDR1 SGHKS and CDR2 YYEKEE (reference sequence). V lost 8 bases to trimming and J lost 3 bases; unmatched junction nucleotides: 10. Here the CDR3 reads CASREAGQGVYEQYF. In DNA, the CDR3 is TGTGCCAGTAGGGAAGCGGGACAGGGGGTCTACGAGCAGTACTTC.

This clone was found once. The CDR3 here is CASSRGISYEQYF. CDR3 sequence (DNA): TGTGCCAGCAGCCGGGGTATCTCCTACGAGCAGTACTTC. The genes are TRBV9 and TRBJ2-7, with a possible D match to TRBD2 (5 bases). Looked up from germline, CDR1 is SGDLS and CDR2 is YYNGEE. This CDR3 has 13 amino acids. Trimming cost V 4 bases and J 0 bases, with 8 bases left between them.

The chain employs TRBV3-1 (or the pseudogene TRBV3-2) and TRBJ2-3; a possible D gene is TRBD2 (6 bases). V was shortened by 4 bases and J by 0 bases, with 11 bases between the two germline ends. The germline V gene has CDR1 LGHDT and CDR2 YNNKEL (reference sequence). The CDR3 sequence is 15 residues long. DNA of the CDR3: TGTGCCAGCAGCCCCGGGACTGCCAGCACAGATACGCAGTATTTT. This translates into CASSPGTASTDTQYF.

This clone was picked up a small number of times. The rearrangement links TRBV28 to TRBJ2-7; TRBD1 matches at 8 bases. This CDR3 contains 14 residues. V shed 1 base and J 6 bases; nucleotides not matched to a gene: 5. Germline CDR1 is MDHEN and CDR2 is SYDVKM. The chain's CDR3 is CASSLSLRGREQYF. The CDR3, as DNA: TGTGCCAGCAGTTTATCACTCAGGGGGCGCGAGCAGTACTTC. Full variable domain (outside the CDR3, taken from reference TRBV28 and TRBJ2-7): DVKVTQSSRYLVKRTGEKVFLECVQDMDHENMFWYRQDPGLGLRLIYFSYDVKMKEKGDIPEGYSVSREKKERFSLILESASTNQTSMYLCASSLSLRGREQYFGPGTRLTVT.

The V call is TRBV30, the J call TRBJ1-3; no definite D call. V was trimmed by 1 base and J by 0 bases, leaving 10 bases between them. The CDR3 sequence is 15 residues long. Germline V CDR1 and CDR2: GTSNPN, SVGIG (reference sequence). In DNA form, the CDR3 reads TGTGCCTGGAGTGAGGGAGGACTCTCTGGAAACACCATATATTTT. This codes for CAWSEGGLSGNTIYF. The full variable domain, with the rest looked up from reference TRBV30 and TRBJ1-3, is SQTIHQWPATLVQPVGSPLSLECTVEGTSNPNLYWYRQAAGRGLQLLFYSVGIGQISSEVPQNLSASRPQDRQFILSSKKLLLSDSGFYLCAWSEGGLSGNTIYFGEGSWLTVV.

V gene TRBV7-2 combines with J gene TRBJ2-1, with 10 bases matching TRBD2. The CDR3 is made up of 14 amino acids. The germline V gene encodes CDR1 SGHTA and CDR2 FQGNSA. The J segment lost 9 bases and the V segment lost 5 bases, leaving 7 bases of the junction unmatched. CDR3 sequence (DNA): TGTGCCAGCAGCCTGGGACTAGCGATGGTTGAGCAGTTCTTC. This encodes CASSLGLAMVEQFF.

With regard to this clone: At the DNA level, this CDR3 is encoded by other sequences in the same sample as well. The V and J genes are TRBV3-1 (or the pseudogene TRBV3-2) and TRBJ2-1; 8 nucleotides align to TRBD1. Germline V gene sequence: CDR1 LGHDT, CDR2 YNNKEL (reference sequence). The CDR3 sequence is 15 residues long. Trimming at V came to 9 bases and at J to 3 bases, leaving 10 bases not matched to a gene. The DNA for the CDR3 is TGTGCCAGTAGTTCCGGGACAGGTCTCTACAATGAGCAGTTCTTC. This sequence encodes CASSSGTGLYNEQFF.

CDR3 amino acids: CASSLTGQKADTQYF. Written as DNA, the CDR3 is TGCGCCAGCAGCCTTACGGGACAAAAGGCAGATACGCAGTATTTT. The chain is built from TRBV4-3 and TRBJ2-3; maybe TRBD1 (6 bases). Germline CDR1 and CDR2: LGHNA and YSLEER. The CDR3 covers 15 residues. V was shortened by 4 bases and J by 4 bases, with 15 bases between the two germline ends.

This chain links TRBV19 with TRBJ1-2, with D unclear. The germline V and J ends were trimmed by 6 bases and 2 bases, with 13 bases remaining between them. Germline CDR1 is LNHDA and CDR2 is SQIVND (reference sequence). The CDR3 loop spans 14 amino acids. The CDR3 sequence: CASRPNAPNYGYTF. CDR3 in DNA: TGTGCCAGTAGACCTAACGCCCCGAACTATGGCTACACCTTC.

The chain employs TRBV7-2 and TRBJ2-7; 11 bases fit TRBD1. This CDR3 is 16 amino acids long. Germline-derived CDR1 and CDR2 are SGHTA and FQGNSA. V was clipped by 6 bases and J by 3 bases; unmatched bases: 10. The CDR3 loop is CASRGGPGTGGYEQYF. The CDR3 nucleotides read TGTGCCAGCAGGGGGGGCCCCGGGACAGGGGGCTACGAGCAGTACTTC.

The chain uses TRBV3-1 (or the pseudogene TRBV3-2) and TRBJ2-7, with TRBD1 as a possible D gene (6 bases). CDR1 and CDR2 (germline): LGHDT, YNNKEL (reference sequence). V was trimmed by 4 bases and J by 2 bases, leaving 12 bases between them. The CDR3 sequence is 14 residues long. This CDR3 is CASSLRTVTYEQYF. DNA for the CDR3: TGTGCCAGCAGCCTTCGGACAGTGACCTACGAGCAGTACTTC.

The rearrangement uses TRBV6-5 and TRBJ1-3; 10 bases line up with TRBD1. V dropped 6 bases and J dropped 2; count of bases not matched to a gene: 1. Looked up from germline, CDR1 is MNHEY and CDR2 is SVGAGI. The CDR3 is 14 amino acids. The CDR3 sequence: CASSGQGAGNTIYF. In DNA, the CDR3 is TGTGCCAGCAGCGGACAGGGGGCTGGAAACACCATATATTTT.

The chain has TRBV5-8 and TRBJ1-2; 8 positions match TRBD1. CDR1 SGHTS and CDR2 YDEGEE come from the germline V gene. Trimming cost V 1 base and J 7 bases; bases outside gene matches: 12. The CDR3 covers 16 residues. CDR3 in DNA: TGTGCCAGCAGCTTGTTTTCGGGACAGGCGTCTACTGGCTACACCTTC. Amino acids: CASSLFSGQASTGYTF. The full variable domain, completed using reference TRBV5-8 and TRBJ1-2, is EAGVTQSPTHLIKTRGQQATLRCSPISGHTSVYWYQQALGLGLQFLLWYDEGEERNRGNFPPRFSGRQFPNYSSELNVNALELEDSALYLCASSLFSGQASTGYTFGSGTRLTVV.

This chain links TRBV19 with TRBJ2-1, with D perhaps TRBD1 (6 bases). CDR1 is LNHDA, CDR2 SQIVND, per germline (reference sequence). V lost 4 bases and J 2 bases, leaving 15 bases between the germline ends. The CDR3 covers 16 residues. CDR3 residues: CASSNTWTAAYNEQFF. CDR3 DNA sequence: TGTGCCAGTAGTAATACCTGGACAGCGGCCTACAATGAGCAGTTCTTC.

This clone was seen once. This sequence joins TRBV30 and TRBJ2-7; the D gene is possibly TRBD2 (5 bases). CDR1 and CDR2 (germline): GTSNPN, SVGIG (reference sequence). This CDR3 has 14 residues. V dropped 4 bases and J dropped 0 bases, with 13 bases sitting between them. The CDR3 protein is CAWNIPGNSYEQYF. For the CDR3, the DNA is TGTGCCTGGAACATACCGGGAAACTCCTACGAGCAGTACTTC. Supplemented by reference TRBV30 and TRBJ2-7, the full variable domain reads SQTIHQWPATLVQPVGSPLSLECTVEGTSNPNLYWYRQAAGRGLQLLFYSVGIGQISSEVPQNLSASRPQDRQFILSSKKLLLSDSGFYLCAWNIPGNSYEQYFGPGTRLTVT.

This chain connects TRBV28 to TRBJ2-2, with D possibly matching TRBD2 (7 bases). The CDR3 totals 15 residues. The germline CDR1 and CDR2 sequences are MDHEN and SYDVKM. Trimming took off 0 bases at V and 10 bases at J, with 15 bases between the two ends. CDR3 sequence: CASSLWAGARSELFF. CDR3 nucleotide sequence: TGTGCCAGCAGTTTATGGGCGGGGGCTCGGTCGGAGCTGTTTTTT. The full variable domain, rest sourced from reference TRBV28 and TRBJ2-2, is DVKVTQSSRYLVKRTGEKVFLECVQDMDHENMFWYRQDPGLGLRLIYFSYDVKMKEKGDIPEGYSVSREKKERFSLILESASTNQTSMYLCASSLWAGARSELFFGEGSRLTVL.